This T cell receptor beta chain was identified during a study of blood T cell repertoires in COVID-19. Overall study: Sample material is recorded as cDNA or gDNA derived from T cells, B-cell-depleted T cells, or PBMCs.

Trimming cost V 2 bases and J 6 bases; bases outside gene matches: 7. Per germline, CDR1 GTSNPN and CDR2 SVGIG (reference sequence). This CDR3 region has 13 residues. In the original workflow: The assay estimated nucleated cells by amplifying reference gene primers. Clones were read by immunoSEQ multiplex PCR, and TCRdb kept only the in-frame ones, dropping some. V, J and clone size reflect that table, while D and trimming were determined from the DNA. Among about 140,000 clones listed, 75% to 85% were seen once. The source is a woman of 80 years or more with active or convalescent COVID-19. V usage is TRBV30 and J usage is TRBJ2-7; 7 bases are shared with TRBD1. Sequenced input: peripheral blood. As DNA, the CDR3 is TGTGCCTGGAGTAGACAGGGTAGATCCGAGCAGTACTTC. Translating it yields CAWSRQGRSEQYF.